Below are 9 T cell receptor beta chains sequenced from a single sample in a study of OX40 agonist ivuxolimab in advanced cancers. Libraries were prepared by immunoSEQ multiplex PCR; TCRdb keeps only in-frame clonotypes and omits some of them. The table has fewer than 90,000 clones, around 90% seen once; the top ten hold 1.3%. The specimen was CD4+ or CD8+ T cells sorted from blood, collected in a trial of the OX40 agonist ivuxolimab. The origin of the receptors is an adult with an advanced solid tumor such as melanoma, head and neck, liver or kidney cancer.

The V and J genes are TRBV18 and TRBJ1-1; no definite D call. The V end was cut by 3 bases, the J end by 0 bases, with 2 bases between. The CDR3 has 12 amino acids. Looked up from germline, CDR1 is KGHSH and CDR2 is LQKENI. CDR3 residues: CASSPMNTEAFF. The CDR3 coding sequence is TGTGCCAGCTCACCCATGAACACTGAAGCTTTCTTT.

The chain recombines TRBV6-5 with TRBJ2-7, with D possibly matching TRBD1 (5 bases). From germline, CDR1 is MNHEY and CDR2 SVGAGI. V lost 7 bases to trimming and J lost 3 bases, with 13 bases between them. The CDR3 is 13 residues long. In nucleotides, the CDR3 is TGTGCCAGCACCCAAGGGGTGATCTACGAGCAGTACTTC. This sequence encodes CASTQGVIYEQYF.

V is TRBV12-2 and J is TRBJ1-5; TRBD1, as called in the table, went unchecked against the DNA. TRBV12-2 is deemed a pseudogene. The CDR3 length is 16 residues. CDR3 region: CASRLETAWAHQPQHF. The DNA for the CDR3 is TGTGCAAGTCGCTTAGAGACAGCCTGGGCCCATCAGCCCCAGCATTTT.

V and J are TRBV4-1 and TRBJ2-7; 10 nucleotides match TRBD2. The germline V gene has CDR1 MGHRA and CDR2 YSYEKL. The CDR3 extends over 15 amino acids. With 2 bases clipped from V and 2 bases from J, the junction kept 3 bases outside the gene matches. The CDR3 region is CASSQTSGDTYEQYF. CDR3 DNA: TGCGCCAGCAGCCAAACTAGCGGGGACACCTACGAGCAGTACTTC.

The rearrangement links TRBV6-1 to TRBJ1-2, with D hard to call. The V gene lost 6 bases and the J gene lost 5 bases, with 16 bases spanning the gap. CDR1 and CDR2 from the germline V gene are MNHNS and SASEGT. This CDR3 spans 14 amino acids. The CDR3: CASRLTASAYGYTF. CDR3 in DNA: TGTGCCAGCAGATTAACAGCTTCTGCATATGGCTACACCTTC.

The gene calls are TRBV28 and TRBJ1-3; unclear D gene. The CDR3 is 14 amino acids. Germline CDR1 and CDR2: MDHEN and SYDVKM. V lost 6 bases to trimming and J lost 0 bases, with 9 bases between them. CDR3 DNA sequence: TGTGCCAGCAGCTCGGGAGGCTCTGGAAACACCATATATTTT. Amino acids: CASSSGGSGNTIYF.

CDR3 coding DNA: TGTGCCAGCACCAGTCAGGACAGCATCGGTTGGGCTTTCTTT. As protein: CASTSQDSIGWAFF. The V and J genes are TRBV7-9 and TRBJ1-1; possibly TRBD1 for D (6 bases). The ends were cut back, 7 bases at V and 11 bases at J, with 23 bases in the middle. The CDR3 length is 14 residues. CDR1 SEHNR and CDR2 FQNEAQ come from the germline V gene (reference sequence).

The chain uses TRBV19 and TRBJ2-7; D unclear. Germline V gene sequence: CDR1 LNHDA, CDR2 SQIVND (reference sequence). The V end lost 4 bases, the J end lost 5 bases, and 12 bases lay between the germline ends. CDR3 size: 13 residues. The CDR3 coding sequence is TGTGCCAGTAGTAGGGCGGTTGGCCACGAGCAGTACTTC. This gives the protein CASSRAVGHEQYF. Based on the CDR3 plus reference TRBV19 and TRBJ2-7, the full variable domain is DGGITQSPKYLFRKEGQNVTLSCEQNLNHDAMYWYRQDPGQGLRLIYYSQIVNDFQKGDIAEGYSVSREKKESFPLTVTSAQKNPTAFYLCASSRAVGHEQYFGPGTRLTVT.

This clone was counted only a few times. V is TRBV19 and J is TRBJ2-1; 10 nucleotides line up with TRBD1. Looked up from germline, CDR1 is LNHDA and CDR2 is SQIVND (reference sequence). CDR3 length equals 18 residues. V was pared by 6 bases and J by 2 bases, with 13 bases of the junction left unmatched. The CDR3, as DNA: TGTGCCAGTAGCCCCGGGACAGGGGTGCGCTTGGCCTACAATGAGCAGTTCTTC. Translated, it gives CASSPGTGVRLAYNEQFF.